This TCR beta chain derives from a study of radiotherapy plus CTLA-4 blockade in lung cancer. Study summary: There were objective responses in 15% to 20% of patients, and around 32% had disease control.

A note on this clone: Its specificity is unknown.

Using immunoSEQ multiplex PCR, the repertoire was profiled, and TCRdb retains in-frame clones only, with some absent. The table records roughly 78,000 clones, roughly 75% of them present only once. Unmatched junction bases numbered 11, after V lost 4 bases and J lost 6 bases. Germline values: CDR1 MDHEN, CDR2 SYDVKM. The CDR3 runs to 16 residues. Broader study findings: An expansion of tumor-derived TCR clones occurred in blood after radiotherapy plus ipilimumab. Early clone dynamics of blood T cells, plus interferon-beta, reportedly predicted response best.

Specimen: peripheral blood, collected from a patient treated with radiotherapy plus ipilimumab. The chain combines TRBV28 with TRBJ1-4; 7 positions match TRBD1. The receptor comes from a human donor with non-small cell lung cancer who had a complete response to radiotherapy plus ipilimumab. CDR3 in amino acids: CASSSTQGGGDEKLFF. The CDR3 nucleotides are TGTGCCAGCAGTTCGACCCAGGGGGGTGGGGATGAAAAACTGTTTTTT.